A selection of T cell receptor beta chains follows, all from one sample in a study of blood T cell repertoires in COVID-19. Profiling relied on immunoSEQ multiplex PCR, and the TCRdb table lists in-frame clones only, not all of them. The sample contains about 19,000 clones, over 75% of which appear only once. The sample consisted of peripheral blood. These receptors were collected from a human donor in a cohort sampled during active COVID-19. Both conserved end residues are part of each CDR3. The D gene is left open where the match is weak.

d_call	v_call	cdr3_aa
NA	TRBV3-1/TRBV3-2	CASSHIHTDTQYF
TRBD1	TRBV27	CASSLYQGEYGYTF
TRBD2	TRBV6-5	CASSYSASGYEQYF
NA	TRBV21-1	CASSKALVLAGGLSYNEQFF
TRBD1	TRBV7-2	CASSLFWDSSGNTIYF
TRBD2	TRBV7-9	CASSLAVAGDTQYF
NA	TRBV21-1	CACGGARSGDTQYF
NA	TRBV6-6	CASSTSTRTYEQYF
TRBD2	TRBV4-1	CASSQDLGETSPGFF
NA	TRBV18	CASSPLGRNTEAFF
TRBD2	TRBV12-3/TRBV12-4	CASSTSGVNEQFF
TRBD1	TRBV6-1	CASSGYGQGMNTEAFF
NA	TRBV27	CASSFRDNQPPIF
NA	TRBV6-1	CASSEGGGTQYF
TRBD2	TRBV4-2	CASSQGGLERQFF
NA	TRBV6-5	CASKLGAGSSTEAFF
TRBD2	TRBV5-5	CASSLAKAGGTDTQYF
NA	TRBV9	CASSEDSLPYEQYF
NA	TRBV27	CASSLYGHFNEQFF
TRBD2	TRBV9	CASSSSGRSSYEQYF
TRBD1	TRBV7-3	CASSFNRGNTGELFF
NA	TRBV10-1	CASSGQFGTEAFF
TRBD2	TRBV9	CASSVAGGYTDTQYF
TRBD1	TRBV6-5	CASKTGIQPQHF
NA	TRBV5-1	CASSPGLTNEQFF
TRBD1	TRBV20-1	CSASEGTDDGYTF
NA	TRBV2	CASSQDSEEKLFF
TRBD1	TRBV28	CASSSPPGQDDTGELFF
TRBD2	TRBV19	CASRDLAGGTYEQYF
NA	TRBV28	CASSQRGREAVWIQYF
TRBD1	TRBV15	CATSRLKGQVNQPQHF
TRBD1	TRBV28	CASRAGQGTYEQYF
TRBD1	TRBV2	CASRLTGQGAYGYTF
TRBD1	TRBV5-1	CASSLASSEQGASPLHF
NA	TRBV18	CASSPYQGAAGGPEAFF
TRBD1	TRBV29-1	CSVGDRVDYGYTF
NA	TRBV27	CASSWYSQGGLNYEQYF
NA	TRBV30	CAWSVRGDMDSYEQYF
TRBD1	TRBV16	CASSPPDRSNQPQHF
NA	TRBV10-1	CASSEPQMKGGPQFF
NA	TRBV7-2	CASSSPTFRGGQFF
TRBD2	TRBV10-1	CASSESTSGSYEQYF
TRBD1	TRBV19	CASSPNPGQGGAYEQYF
TRBD2	TRBV3-1/TRBV3-2	CASSRGTTQETQYF
NA	TRBV19	CASSIGIEATEAFF
TRBD1	TRBV6-5	CASRGTGDSPLHF
TRBD1	TRBV29-1	CSVVGQDSYNEQFF
NA	TRBV7-9	CASSLQGFWAEAFF
TRBD2	TRBV9	CASSVAGGSTDTQYF